This T cell receptor beta chain is from a study of OX40 agonist ivuxolimab in advanced cancers. Study details: Patient treatment consisted of intravenous ivuxolimab administration every 2 weeks at 0.01 to 10 mg/kg. A male proportion of over 75% was recorded, with mean age approximately 57 years and range about 20 to 79.

V shed 0 bases, J shed 9 bases, and the junction held 7 bases outside the gene matches. CDR1 is SGHTA and CDR2 is FQGNSA in the germline V gene. The CDR3 has 15 residues. Sequencing used immunoSEQ multiplex PCR; TCRdb keeps in-frame clones, though not all of them. The sample yields 60,000 to 75,000 clones, over 80% seen once. This TCR derives from an adult with an advanced solid tumor such as melanoma, head and neck, liver or kidney cancer. The sample consisted of CD4+ or CD8+ T cells sorted from blood, taken in a trial of the OX40 agonist ivuxolimab. This chain joins TRBV7-2 and TRBJ2-1; TRBD2 matches at 8 bases. CDR3 in amino acids: CASSLATGGAREQFF. DNA of the CDR3: TGTGCCAGCAGCTTAGCCACCGGGGGGGCGCGTGAGCAGTTCTTC. Supplemented by reference TRBV7-2 and TRBJ2-1, the full variable domain reads GAGVSQSPSNKVTEKGKDVELRCDPISGHTALYWYRQSLGQGLEFLIYFQGNSAPDKSGLPSDRFSAERTGGSVSTLTIQRTQQEDSAVYLCASSLATGGAREQFFGPGTRLTVL.